This T cell receptor (beta chain) was captured in a study of tumor and adjacent non-tumor tissue in lung cancer. Whole-study results and caveats: TCR diversity was significantly greater in tumor than normal lung tissue.

Three rounds of nested PCR, following a modified ARM-PCR protocol, produced the TCRbeta library. From the multiplex PCR reads, TCRdb called clonotypes with MiXCR, one entry per CDR3 protein. The sample has 90,000 to 100,000 distinct CDR3 sequences; 75% to 85% are singletons. To note about this clonotype: Antigen specificity is unknown. One end of the junction fails to match germline, which may point to a read error.

CDR1 and CDR2 from the germline V gene are MNHNY and SVGAGI (reference sequence). This CDR3 has 13 residues. No cell sorting was done before RNA was extracted from the tissue. This non-tumor lung sample came from over 3 cm beyond the tumor edge. The sequencing sample was made of distant non-tumor lung tissue. The sequence was obtained from a man in his sixties with small cell lung cancer. V is TRBV6-6 and J is TRBJ1-5, with D perhaps TRBD1 (5 bases). The CDR3 protein is CASSFQGGQSQHF. CDR3 bases: TGTGCAAGCAGTTTCCAGGGTGGGCAGTCCCAGCATTTT.